The rows below give T cell receptor beta chains drawn from one sample of a study of PD-1 blockade in classical Hodgkin lymphoma. Only in-frame clones appear in the TCRdb table, and some are missing; sequencing was by immunoSEQ multiplex PCR. The sample consists of fewer than 25,000 clones, approximately 68% of them appearing once. The material sequenced was peripheral blood mononuclear cells (PBMCs), taken before the fourth cycle of nivolumab. These receptors came from a human donor with classical Hodgkin lymphoma. The CDR3 runs from the conserved cysteine through the conserved F or W. D genes are given only for firm matches.

CDR3 protein: CASSEAGFWEYSNQPQHF
J gene: TRBJ1-5
D gene: NA
V gene: TRBV6-1
CDR3 length: 18

CDR3 protein: CASSELGQGSQPQHF
J gene: TRBJ1-5
D gene: TRBD1
V gene: TRBV28
CDR3 length: 15

CDR3 protein: CASSDPGDPNYGYTF
J gene: TRBJ1-2
D gene: NA
V gene: TRBV6-6
CDR3 length: 15

CDR3 protein: CASSYLQGSYEQYF
J gene: TRBJ2-7
D gene: NA
V gene: TRBV6-6
CDR3 length: 14

CDR3 protein: CASSKTGATNEKLFF
J gene: TRBJ1-4
D gene: NA
V gene: TRBV21-1
CDR3 length: 15

CDR3 protein: CAAVQQDTDDTEAFF
J gene: TRBJ1-1
D gene: NA
V gene: TRBV7-9
CDR3 length: 15

CDR3 protein: CASSAPGTSGGYSTDTQYF
J gene: TRBJ2-3
D gene: TRBD2
V gene: TRBV7-9
CDR3 length: 19

CDR3 protein: CAIGRQGANTEAFF
J gene: TRBJ1-1
D gene: TRBD1
V gene: TRBV10-3
CDR3 length: 14

CDR3 protein: CASSEGLGPNYGYTF
J gene: TRBJ1-2
D gene: NA
V gene: TRBV2
CDR3 length: 15

CDR3 protein: CASSRSGETGELFF
J gene: TRBJ2-2
D gene: TRBD2
V gene: TRBV6-1
CDR3 length: 14

CDR3 protein: CASSVDRGGASSTNEKLFF
J gene: TRBJ1-4
D gene: TRBD1
V gene: TRBV28
CDR3 length: 19

CDR3 protein: CASSLGGTGNEKLFF
J gene: TRBJ1-4
D gene: TRBD1
V gene: TRBV5-1
CDR3 length: 15

CDR3 protein: CASSLTRRDEQFF
J gene: TRBJ2-1
D gene: NA
V gene: TRBV7-3
CDR3 length: 13

CDR3 protein: CASRVGHPKNIQYF
J gene: TRBJ2-4
D gene: NA
V gene: TRBV6-1
CDR3 length: 14

CDR3 protein: CASSPRLLTNEQFF
J gene: TRBJ2-1
D gene: NA
V gene: TRBV7-6
CDR3 length: 14

CDR3 protein: CASKDDPGALNTIYF
J gene: TRBJ1-3
D gene: NA
V gene: TRBV2
CDR3 length: 15

CDR3 protein: CASREAGEETQYF
J gene: TRBJ2-3
D gene: NA
V gene: TRBV4-1
CDR3 length: 13

CDR3 protein: CASIGQMNTEAFF
J gene: TRBJ1-1
D gene: NA
V gene: TRBV27
CDR3 length: 13

CDR3 protein: CSVIGNTGELFF
J gene: TRBJ2-2
D gene: NA
V gene: TRBV29-1
CDR3 length: 12

CDR3 protein: CATSRDLEQPQHF
J gene: TRBJ1-5
D gene: NA
V gene: TRBV15
CDR3 length: 13

CDR3 protein: CASSYRGNTEAFF
J gene: TRBJ1-1
D gene: NA
V gene: TRBV6-5
CDR3 length: 13

CDR3 protein: CASSEDRPTDTQYF
J gene: TRBJ2-3
D gene: NA
V gene: TRBV6-4
CDR3 length: 14

CDR3 protein: CASSVVVGKNEELFF
J gene: TRBJ2-2
D gene: NA
V gene: TRBV9
CDR3 length: 15

CDR3 protein: CASSLGGTGANVLTF
J gene: TRBJ2-6
D gene: TRBD1
V gene: TRBV5-1
CDR3 length: 15

CDR3 protein: CASGTDNEQFF
J gene: TRBJ2-1
D gene: TRBD1
V gene: TRBV6-6
CDR3 length: 11

CDR3 protein: CASSYSSGSTEAFF
J gene: TRBJ1-1
D gene: NA
V gene: TRBV5-1
CDR3 length: 14